Following are 26 T cell receptor beta chains from one sample sequenced in a study of CD8 T cells in Susac syndrome. After extraction with the RNeasy kit, roughly 0.45 to 1 ug of the RNA was reverse transcribed using random hexamers. One entry per CDR3 protein results from TCRdb running MiXCR on the immunoSEQ multiplex PCR reads. The sample contains about 430,000 distinct CDR3 sequences, more than 80% of which appear only once. Sequences were obtained from CD8+ T cells from PBMCs. Receptor source: a human donor with multiple sclerosis.

The chain carries TRBV5-4 and TRBJ2-1, with 9 positions matching TRBD2. Germline loops: CDR1 SGHNT, CDR2 YYREEE (reference sequence). The CDR3 is 15 amino acids. Unmatched junction bases numbered 14, after V lost 7 bases and J lost 9 bases. CDR3 protein: CASGFSGSSVSEQFF. The CDR3 bases are TGTGCCAGCGGATTTAGCGGGAGCTCCGTCAGTGAGCAGTTCTTC.

This chain connects TRBV12-3 or TRBV12-4 to TRBJ2-7; 7 bases fit TRBD1. Losses at the gene ends were 6 bases for V and 5 bases for J; bases not matched to a gene: 7. The CDR3 is 13 amino acids. This CDR3 is CASRIDRVDEQYF. As DNA, the CDR3 is TGTGCCAGCAGGATAGACAGGGTGGACGAGCAGTACTTC.

V usage is TRBV7-9 and J usage is TRBJ2-7; a possible D gene is TRBD2 (5 bases). This CDR3 contains 14 residues. V lost 3 bases, J lost 6 bases, and 15 bases lay in between. Germline lookup yields CDR1 SEHNR and CDR2 FQNEAQ (reference sequence). The CDR3 spells CASSFVGVPLEQYF. As DNA, the CDR3 is TGTGCCAGCAGCTTTGTCGGGGTTCCGCTCGAGCAGTACTTC.

The rearrangement uses TRBV12-3 or TRBV12-4 and TRBJ2-7; 7 bases line up with TRBD1. CDR3 length: 14 amino acids. Trimming took 3 bases from V and 3 from J; bases not matched to a gene: 5. The CDR3 sequence is CASSFGTVDYEQYF. DNA of the CDR3: TGTGCCAGCAGTTTTGGGACAGTTGACTACGAGCAGTACTTC.

The chain is built from TRBV2 and TRBJ1-6; the D gene is possibly TRBD1 (6 bases). V gave up 1 base and J gave up 8 bases, with 12 bases separating them. The germline CDR1 and CDR2 sequences are SNHLY and FYNNEI. The CDR3 has 15 residues. CDR3 sequence (DNA): TGTGCCAGCAGTGAAGGGGACCGACAGGATTCACCCCTCCACTTT. It encodes CASSEGDRQDSPLHF.

CDR3 amino acids: CASSPRGVFFEQYF. The CDR3 DNA is TGTGCCAGCAGTCCACGGGGGGTTTTTTTCGAGCAGTACTTC. The chain recombines TRBV27 with TRBJ2-7, with 7 bases fitting TRBD2. Germline CDR1 is MNHEY and CDR2 is SMNVEV (reference sequence). V dropped 5 bases and J dropped 6; count of bases not matched to a gene: 10. The CDR3 spans 14 residues.

The chain recombines TRBV12-3 or TRBV12-4 with TRBJ2-1, with 12 nucleotides matching TRBD2. The CDR3 is made up of 14 amino acids. V trimming: 6 bases; J trimming: 10 bases; junction bases outside the gene matches: 7. The CDR3 is CASSPLAGGPEQFF. The DNA for the CDR3 is TGTGCCAGCAGCCCGCTAGCGGGGGGGCCGGAGCAGTTCTTC.

This chain joins TRBV27 and TRBJ1-1, with D unresolved. Trimming removed 5 bases at V and 3 bases at J, with 13 bases between. The CDR3 length is 14 residues. The germline CDR1 and CDR2 sequences are MNHEY and SMNVEV (reference sequence). CDR3 region: CASSPQTDYTEAFF. CDR3 DNA sequence: TGTGCCAGCAGTCCCCAGACCGATTACACTGAAGCTTTCTTT.

This chain uses TRBV7-6 with TRBJ1-4, with D possibly being TRBD1 (5 bases). The CDR3 is made up of 15 amino acids. V was clipped by 2 bases and J by 5 bases, with 12 bases between them. Germline V lookup: CDR1 SGHVS, CDR2 FNYEAQ. The CDR3 DNA follows: TGTGCCAGCAGCTTAAATAGGGCAGGGAATGAAAAACTGTTTTTT. Translating gives CASSLNRAGNEKLFF.

The chain recombines TRBV4-1 with TRBJ2-7; D is unresolved. V lost 4 bases, J lost 4 bases, and 11 bases lay in between. The CDR3 runs 13 residues. The germline CDR1 and CDR2 sequences are MGHRA and YSYEKL. CDR3 sequence reads: CASSPITRYEQYF. Written as DNA, the CDR3 is TGCGCCAGCAGCCCAATCACCAGATACGAGCAGTACTTC.

The genes are TRBV2 and TRBJ1-5; no firm D call. Trimming stripped 6 bases from V and 5 bases from J, with 8 bases between. Looked up from germline, CDR1 is SNHLY and CDR2 is FYNNEI. The CDR3 contains 12 residues. The CDR3 protein is CASRELDQPQHF. The CDR3 region has the DNA TGTGCCAGCAGGGAACTTGATCAGCCCCAGCATTTT. Using reference TRBV2 and TRBJ1-5 for the parts outside the CDR3, the full variable domain is EPEVTQTPSHQVTQMGQEVILRCVPISNHLYFYWYRQILGQKVEFLVSFYNNEISEKSEIFDDQFSVERPDGSNFTLKIRSTKLEDSAMYFCASRELDQPQHFGDGTRLSIL.

The gene calls are TRBV7-9 and TRBJ2-5, with a tentative D call TRBD1 (5 bases). With 1 base removed from V and 5 bases from J, the gap between germline ends came to 11 bases. The CDR3 contains 14 residues. The germline V gene has CDR1 SEHNR and CDR2 FQNEAQ (reference sequence). The CDR3, as DNA: TGTGCCAGCAGCTTAGTCGGACCAGGGGAGACCCAGTACTTC. It encodes CASSLVGPGETQYF.

The chain recombines TRBV30 with TRBJ2-2; possibly TRBD2 for D (6 bases). Per the germline V gene, CDR1 is GTSNPN and CDR2 is SVGIG (reference sequence). This CDR3 is 15 amino acids long. V lost 1 base and J 6 bases, leaving 15 bases between the germline ends. For the CDR3, the DNA is TGTGCCTGGAGTGCCTGGGGAGGTACGGCCGGGGAGCTGTTTTTT. Its translation: CAWSAWGGTAGELFF.

The genes are TRBV4-1 and TRBJ1-3; D not resolved. Trimming took 2 bases from V and 4 from J, leaving 12 bases between them. Germline-derived CDR1 and CDR2 are MGHRA and YSYEKL. CDR3 size: 15 residues. CDR3 bases: TGCGCCAGCAGCCAACCCGGACTCAAGGGAAACACCATATATTTT. Protein: CASSQPGLKGNTIYF.

The rearrangement joins TRBV5-6 to TRBJ2-2, with D hard to call. V was cut by 10 bases and J by 1 base, with 14 bases left in between. There are 14 residues in the CDR3. Looked up from germline, CDR1 is SGHDT and CDR2 is YYEEEE. The DNA for the CDR3 is TGTGCCGTGGGCCCGCTAGAGAACACCGGGGAGCTGTTTTTT. Translated, it gives CAVGPLENTGELFF.

The chain has TRBV7-2 and TRBJ2-7, with a possible D match to TRBD2 (6 bases). CDR1 SGHTA and CDR2 FQGNSA come from the germline V gene. This CDR3 has 16 amino acids. V was pared by 4 bases and J by 0 bases, with 16 bases between. This CDR3 reads CASSSWSGSHSYEQYF. The CDR3, as DNA: TGTGCCAGCAGCTCCTGGAGCGGGTCACACTCCTACGAGCAGTACTTC.

This chain links TRBV20-1 with TRBJ2-7, with a possible D match to TRBD2 (5 bases). The ends were cut back, 6 bases at V and 4 bases at J, with 22 bases in the middle. Germline loops: CDR1 DFQATT, CDR2 SNEGSKA (reference sequence). CDR3 size: 15 residues. The CDR3 region has the DNA TGCAGTGCCCTTGCGGCGGGCAGGCCCCCTTACGAGCAGTACTTC. Its translation: CSALAAGRPPYEQYF.

This sequence joins TRBV27 and TRBJ1-4; D gene unclear. Trimming cost V 8 bases and J 9 bases, with 10 bases left between them. Germline V gene sequence: CDR1 MNHEY, CDR2 SMNVEV (reference sequence). This CDR3 is 11 amino acids long. CDR3 protein: CASGKGKKLFF. The CDR3 coding sequence is TGTGCCAGCGGTAAAGGAAAAAAACTGTTTTTT.

This chain joins TRBV3-1 and TRBJ2-7, with D uncertain. Germline V gene lookup returns CDR1 LGHDT and CDR2 YNNKEL (reference sequence). V shed 0 bases and J shed 3 bases, with 15 bases lying between them. The CDR3 has 16 amino acids. This CDR3 is CASSQELAGPLYEQYF. CDR3 in DNA: TGTGCCAGCAGCCAAGAATTGGCCGGCCCCCTCTACGAGCAGTACTTC.

J is TRBJ1-1 and V is TRBV28, with D possibly matching TRBD1 (6 bases). Trimming took off 5 bases at V and 4 bases at J, with 26 bases between the two ends. The germline gives CDR1 MDHEN, CDR2 SYDVKM. The CDR3 is 18 residues long. The CDR3: CASSPIGGQAVPPTEAFF. The DNA of the CDR3 is TGTGCCAGCAGTCCAATAGGGGGGCAGGCGGTCCCCCCCACTGAAGCTTTCTTT.

The chain joins TRBV11-2 to TRBJ2-2; unclear D gene. With 1 base removed from V and 7 bases from J, the gap between germline ends came to 7 bases. The germline V gene encodes CDR1 SGHAT and CDR2 FQNNGV. The length of the CDR3 is 13 residues. This chain's CDR3 is CASSLGFHGELFF. CDR3 coding DNA: TGTGCCAGCAGCTTAGGGTTCCACGGGGAGCTGTTTTTT.

CDR3 sequence reads: CASSSKAGPVTSGLAADEQFF. CDR3 DNA: TGTGCCAGCAGCTCAAAGGCAGGTCCTGTTACCTCGGGACTAGCGGCGGATGAGCAGTTCTTC. The V call is TRBV3-1, the J call TRBJ2-1, with TRBD2 matching over 11 bases. Germline values: CDR1 LGHDT, CDR2 YNNKEL (reference sequence). J gave up 8 bases and V 5 bases, and 26 bases lay outside the gene matches. The CDR3 consists of 21 residues.

The V call is TRBV7-9, the J call TRBJ2-3; 11 positions agree with TRBD2. V dropped 4 bases and J dropped 2; count of bases not matched to a gene: 11. Germline values: CDR1 SEHNR, CDR2 FQNEAQ (reference sequence). The CDR3 consists of 18 residues. The CDR3 sequence: CASSSDVLAGDHTDTQYF. In DNA form, the CDR3 reads TGTGCCAGCAGCTCCGACGTACTAGCGGGGGACCACACAGATACGCAGTATTTT.

The chain carries TRBV19 and TRBJ1-1; tentative D call: TRBD1 (5 bases). V lost 6 bases and J lost 7, with 12 bases in between. Germline-derived CDR1 and CDR2 are LNHDA and SQIVND (reference sequence). The CDR3 consists of 12 residues. The CDR3 protein is CASRTGYGEAFF. In DNA form, the CDR3 reads TGTGCCAGTAGAACAGGTTACGGTGAAGCTTTCTTT.

The genes are TRBV10-3 and TRBJ2-7; 10 positions agree with TRBD2. Germline CDR1 reads ENHRY; CDR2 reads SYGVKD. CDR3 length: 17 amino acids. V lost 6 bases and J lost 0; bases outside the gene matches: 11. CDR3 in amino acids: CAIRTGLADSSSYEQYF. CDR3 bases: TGTGCCATCAGGACCGGACTAGCGGACTCGAGCTCCTACGAGCAGTACTTC.

The chain recombines TRBV10-2 with TRBJ1-5, with D maybe TRBD1 (5 bases). Germline lookup yields CDR1 WSHSY and CDR2 SAAADI. V lost 3 bases and J 0 bases, leaving 15 bases between the germline ends. This CDR3 spans 17 amino acids. CDR3 amino acids: CASSDNNRSPSNQPQHF. In DNA, the CDR3 is TGCGCCAGCAGTGACAACAACAGGAGCCCTAGCAATCAGCCCCAGCATTTT.